This record looks at one T cell receptor (beta chain) sequence and its context. The data belong to a study of control samples from healthy donors and cancer patients. CDR3 length: 16 amino acids. The germline gives CDR1 MGHRA, CDR2 YSYEKL. The V and J ends lost 0 bases and 0 bases respectively, with 12 bases between them. Profiling relied on immunoSEQ multiplex PCR, and the TCRdb table lists in-frame clones only, not all of them. The sample holds around 42,000 clones; less than 95% are singletons and the top ten take more than 20%. The TCR originated in a man between 60 and 70 years old in good health. The rearrangement joins TRBV4-1 to TRBJ2-7, with D perhaps matching TRBD1 or TRBD2 (6 bases each). The sample consisted of blood. The CDR3 loop is CASSQEEGVSSYEQYF. The CDR3 DNA is TGCGCCAGCAGCCAAGAGGAGGGGGTTAGCTCCTACGAGCAGTACTTC.